This TCR beta chain came from a study of beta chain features in type 1 diabetes. Study-wide findings and caveats: Shorter TCRB CDR3s, moderately but significantly so, marked every one of the four CD4+ subsets in Type 1 diabetes patients. Sequencing of cDNA might inflate the share of cells that strongly express TCR. Individuals with type 1 diabetes displayed fewer insertions and more deletions at VDJ junctions. For patients and controls alike, PCR might favor shorter templates to the same degree.

J lost 10 bases, V lost 2 bases, and 13 bases had no gene match. Germline CDR1 is MNHNS and CDR2 is SASEGT. This CDR3 region has 15 residues. Notes on this clone: Antigen specificity is unknown.

All of the isolated RNA was reverse transcribed, so expressed TCRB transcripts were sequenced. Profiled with immunoSEQ multiplex PCR; TCRdb holds only in-frame clones, not every one. The table lists 150,000 to 200,000 clones, less than 9.5% of them singletons. Sequences were obtained from central memory CD4+ T cells from blood. The clonotype originates from a woman aged 35 to 49 with type 1 diabetes. V gene TRBV6-1 combines with J gene TRBJ1-1; 7 positions match TRBD1. The chain's CDR3 is CASSERRQGKSGAFF. Written as DNA, the CDR3 is TGTGCCAGCAGTGAAAGGCGACAGGGAAAGAGTGGAGCTTTCTTT.